The TCR beta chain described here comes from a study of T cells after posttransplantation cyclophosphamide. Study-level results: Blood and skin or GI T cell repertoires showed limited TRB overlap. TRB clonality was highly associated with recipient CMV seropositivity and reactivation. Donor CD8+ memory clones often dominated recipient blood repertoires at later times.

On the day of bone marrow donation, the related graft donor provided peripheral blood. CDR3 length: 16 residues. With V trimmed by 4 bases and J by 9 bases, 12 bases remained unmatched. Per the germline V gene, CDR1 is SGHTA and CDR2 is FQGNSA. The table came from immunoSEQ multiplex PCR; TCRdb's copy has only in-frame clones and leaves some out. Observed in the sample are 45,000 to 55,000 clones, none of them singletons. This clone was recorded many times. Its antigen is unknown. This TCR came from a man aged 35 to 55 in good health, CMV-negative, and a related stem cell transplant donor. The chain has TRBV7-2 and TRBJ2-1; 10 bases align to TRBD2. The source material was PBMCs. In DNA, the CDR3 is TGTGCCAGCAGCTCCCCGGGAGCGGGAGGGCCTGGTGAGCAGTTCTTC. Translated: CASSSPGAGGPGEQFF.